This T cell receptor (beta chain) stems from a study of T cell changes during pregnancy in multiple sclerosis. Repertoires were generated with immunoSEQ multiplex PCR, while TCRdb's copy carries only in-frame clones and drops some. Seen here are tens of thousands of clones, 70% to 90% observed once, and the top ten hold 3% to 4%. The CDR3 length is 15 residues. The germline gives CDR1 MNHEY, CDR2 SMNVEV (reference sequence). V lost 10 bases, J lost 6 bases, and 18 bases stayed unmatched. Material: peripheral blood, obtained before pregnancy. The chain carries TRBV27 and TRBJ2-7, with 7 bases lining up with TRBD2. The source of this sequence is a female donor with multiple sclerosis, enrolled in a pregnancy study. This chain's CDR3 is CATSGGFFNRGEQYF. For the CDR3, the DNA is TGTGCCACCTCCGGGGGGTTTTTTAACCGAGGCGAGCAGTACTTC.